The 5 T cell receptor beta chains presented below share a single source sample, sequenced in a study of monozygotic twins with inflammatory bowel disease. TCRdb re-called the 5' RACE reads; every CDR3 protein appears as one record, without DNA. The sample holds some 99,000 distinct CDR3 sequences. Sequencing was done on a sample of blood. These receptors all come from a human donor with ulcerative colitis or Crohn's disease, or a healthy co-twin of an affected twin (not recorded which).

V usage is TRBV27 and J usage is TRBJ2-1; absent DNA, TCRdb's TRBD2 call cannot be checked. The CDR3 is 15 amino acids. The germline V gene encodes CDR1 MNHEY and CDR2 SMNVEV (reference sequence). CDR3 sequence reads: CASSLALRTYNEQFF.

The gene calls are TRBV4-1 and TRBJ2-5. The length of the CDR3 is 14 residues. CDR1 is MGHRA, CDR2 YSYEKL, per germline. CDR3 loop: CASSQTDGEETQYF.

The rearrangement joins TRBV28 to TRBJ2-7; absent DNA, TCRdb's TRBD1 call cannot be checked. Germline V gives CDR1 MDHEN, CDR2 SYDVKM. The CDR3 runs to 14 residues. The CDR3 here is CASSFGGLPYEQYF.

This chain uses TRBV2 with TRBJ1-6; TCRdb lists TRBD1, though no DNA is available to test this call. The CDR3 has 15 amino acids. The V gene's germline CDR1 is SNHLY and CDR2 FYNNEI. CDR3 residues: CASSATVGTNSPLHF. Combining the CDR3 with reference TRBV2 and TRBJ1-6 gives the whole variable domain EPEVTQTPSHQVTQMGQEVILRCVPISNHLYFYWYRQILGQKVEFLVSFYNNEISEKSEIFDDQFSVERPDGSNFTLKIRSTKLEDSAMYFCASSATVGTNSPLHFGNGTRLTVT.

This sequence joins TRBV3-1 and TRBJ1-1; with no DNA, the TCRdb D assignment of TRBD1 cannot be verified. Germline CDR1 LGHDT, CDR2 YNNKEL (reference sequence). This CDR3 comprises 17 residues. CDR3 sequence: CASSHLRQGRMVTEAFF.